A selection of T cell receptor beta chains follows, all from one sample in a study of cytomegalovirus exposure and HLA in healthy donors. Only in-frame clones appear in the TCRdb table, and some are missing; sequencing was by immunoSEQ multiplex PCR. The sample holds 150,000 to 200,000 clones; 84% are singletons and the top ten take around 1.2%. The specimen sequenced was PBMCs. The receptors originated from a girl aged 2-10 years in good health and CMV-seropositive. Both conserved end residues are part of each CDR3. Each record gives: V gene, clone size, D gene, J gene, CDR3 length, CDR3 protein, CDR3 DNA. A D gene is named only where the DNA matches it firmly. Size is omitted from some rows. Given values are once, few, many or a class for expanded clones.

v_gene: TRBV6-4
abundance: once
d_gene: -
j_gene: TRBJ1-5
len: 16
CDR3aa: CASRTDHRATNQPQHF
CDR3nt: TGTGCCAGCAGGACAGACCACAGGGCCACCAATCAGCCCCAGCATTTT

v_gene: TRBV7-9
abundance: -
d_gene: TRBD2
j_gene: TRBJ2-1
len: 15
CDR3aa: CASSLGTSGSKEQFF
CDR3nt: TGTGCCAGCAGCTTGGGGACTAGCGGGAGTAAAGAGCAGTTCTTC

v_gene: TRBV28
abundance: -
d_gene: TRBD1
j_gene: TRBJ1-2
len: 14
CDR3aa: CASSFLRQGQGYTF
CDR3nt: TGTGCCAGCAGTTTCCTACGACAGGGGCAAGGGTACACCTTC

v_gene: TRBV7-9
abundance: few
d_gene: TRBD1
j_gene: TRBJ1-1
len: 15
CDR3aa: CASSPPGGQNTEAFF
CDR3nt: TGTGCCAGCAGCCCCCCAGGGGGCCAGAACACTGAAGCTTTCTTT

v_gene: TRBV19
abundance: -
d_gene: TRBD1
j_gene: TRBJ2-7
len: 15
CDR3aa: CASSLGTGRSYEQYF
CDR3nt: TGTGCCAGTAGTCTGGGGACAGGGAGGTCCTACGAGCAGTACTTC

v_gene: TRBV27
abundance: few
d_gene: -
j_gene: TRBJ1-4
len: 13
CDR3aa: CASSLGPNEKLFF
CDR3nt: TGTGCCAGCAGTCTGGGGCCTAATGAAAAACTGTTTTTT

v_gene: TRBV9
abundance: -
d_gene: TRBD2
j_gene: TRBJ2-2
len: 16
CDR3aa: CASSVQREGGAGELFF
CDR3nt: TGTGCCAGCAGCGTACAGCGGGAGGGTGGGGCCGGGGAGCTGTTTTTT

v_gene: TRBV11-3
abundance: -
d_gene: -
j_gene: TRBJ2-3
len: 18
CDR3aa: CASSLAVLGSMGTDTQYF
CDR3nt: TGTGCCAGCAGCTTAGCGGTTCTAGGCAGCATGGGCACAGATACGCAGTATTTT

v_gene: TRBV7-3
abundance: -
d_gene: -
j_gene: TRBJ2-1
len: 16
CDR3aa: CASSLNGGITYNEQFF
CDR3nt: TGTGCCAGCAGCTTAAACGGCGGAATAACCTACAATGAGCAGTTCTTC

v_gene: TRBV25-1
abundance: -
d_gene: -
j_gene: TRBJ2-5
len: 13
CDR3aa: CASSVTNQETQYF
CDR3nt: TGTGCCAGCAGTGTTACTAACCAAGAGACCCAGTACTTC

v_gene: TRBV7-7
abundance: -
d_gene: -
j_gene: TRBJ2-1
len: 13
CDR3aa: CASSPRRAGEQFF
CDR3nt: TGTGCTAGCAGCCCACGGAGAGCGGGTGAGCAGTTCTTC

v_gene: TRBV4-1
abundance: -
d_gene: TRBD2
j_gene: TRBJ2-5
len: 17
CDR3aa: CASSQDHGRAGVETQYF
CDR3nt: TGCGCCAGCAGCCAAGATCACGGGCGTGCGGGAGTCGAGACCCAGTACTTC

v_gene: TRBV4-1
abundance: -
d_gene: TRBD2
j_gene: TRBJ2-5
len: 17
CDR3aa: CASSQGTGLAEQETQYF
CDR3nt: TGCGCCAGCAGCCAAGGAACCGGACTAGCGGAACAAGAGACCCAGTACTTC